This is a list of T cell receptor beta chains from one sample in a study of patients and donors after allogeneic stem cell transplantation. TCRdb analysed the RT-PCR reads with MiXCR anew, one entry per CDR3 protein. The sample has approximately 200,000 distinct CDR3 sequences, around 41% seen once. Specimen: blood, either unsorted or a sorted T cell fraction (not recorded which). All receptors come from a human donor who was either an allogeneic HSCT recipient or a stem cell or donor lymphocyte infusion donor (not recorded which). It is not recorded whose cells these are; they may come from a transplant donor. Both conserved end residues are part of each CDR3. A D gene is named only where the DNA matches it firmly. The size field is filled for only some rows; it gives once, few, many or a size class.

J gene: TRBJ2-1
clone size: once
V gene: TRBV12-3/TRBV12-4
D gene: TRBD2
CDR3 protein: CASHEGGLAGRSYNEQFF
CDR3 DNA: TGTGCCAGCCACGAAGGGGGACTAGCGGGCCGCTCCTACAATGAGCAGTTCTTC

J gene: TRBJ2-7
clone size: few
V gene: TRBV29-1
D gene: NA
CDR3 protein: CSVVGRASSYEQYF
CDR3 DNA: TGCAGCGTTGTGGGCAGGGCGAGCTCCTACGAGCAGTACTTC

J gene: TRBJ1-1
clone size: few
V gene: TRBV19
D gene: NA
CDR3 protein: CASIGGTRGSNTEAFF
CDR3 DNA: TGTGCCAGTATAGGCGGCACGAGGGGATCGAACACTGAAGCTTTCTTT

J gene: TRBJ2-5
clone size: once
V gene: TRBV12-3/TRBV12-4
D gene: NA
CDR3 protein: CASSLEGGETQYF
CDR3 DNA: TGTGCCAGCAGTTTAGAAGGAGGAGAGACCCAGTACTTC

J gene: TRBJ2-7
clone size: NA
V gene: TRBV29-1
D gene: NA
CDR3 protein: CSGTDRSSYERYF
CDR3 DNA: TGCAGCGGAACCGACAGGTCCTCCTACGAGCGGTACTTC

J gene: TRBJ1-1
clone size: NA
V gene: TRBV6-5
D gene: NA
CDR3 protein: CASKGGIADTEAFF
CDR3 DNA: TGTGCCAGCAAGGGGGGCATCGCGGACACTGAAGCTTTCTTT

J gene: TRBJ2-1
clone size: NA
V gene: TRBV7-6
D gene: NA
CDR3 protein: CASSYLPGVNEQFF
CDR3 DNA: TGTGCCAGCAGTTACCTCCCGGGCGTCAATGAGCAGTTCTTC

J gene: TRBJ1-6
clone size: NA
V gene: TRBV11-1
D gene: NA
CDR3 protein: CASSLAGLNSPLHF
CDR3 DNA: TGTGCCAGCAGCTTAGCCGGGTTAAATTCACCCCTCCACTTT

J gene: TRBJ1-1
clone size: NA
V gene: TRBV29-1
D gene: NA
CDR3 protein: CSEKTTESNTEAFF
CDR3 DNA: TGCAGCGAGAAAACGACAGAGTCGAACACTGAAGCTTTCTTT

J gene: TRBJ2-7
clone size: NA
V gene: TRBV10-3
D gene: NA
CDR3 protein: CASARGLSSYEQYF
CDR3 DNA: TGTGCCTCCGCCCGGGGCCTGAGCTCCTACGAGCAGTACTTC

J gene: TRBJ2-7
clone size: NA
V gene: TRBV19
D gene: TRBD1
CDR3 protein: CASSGTGHFHEQYF
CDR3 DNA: TGTGCCAGTAGTGGGACAGGGCACTTTCACGAGCAGTACTTC

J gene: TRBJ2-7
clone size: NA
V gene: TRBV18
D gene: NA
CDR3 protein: CASSPPVLPYEQYF
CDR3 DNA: TGTGCCAGCTCACCCCCAGTCCTACCCTACGAGCAGTACTTC

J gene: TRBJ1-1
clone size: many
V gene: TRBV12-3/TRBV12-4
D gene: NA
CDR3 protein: CASSNRLEGTEAFF
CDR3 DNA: TGTGCCAGCAGTAACAGGCTGGAGGGCACTGAAGCTTTCTTT

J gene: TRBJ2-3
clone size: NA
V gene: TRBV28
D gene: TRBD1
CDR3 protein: CASSTGEPPDTQYF
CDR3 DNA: TGTGCCAGCAGCACAGGGGAACCCCCAGATACGCAGTATTTT

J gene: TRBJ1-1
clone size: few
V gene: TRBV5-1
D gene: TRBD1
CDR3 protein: CASSLETGGYTEAFF
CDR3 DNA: TGCGCCAGCAGCTTGGAGACAGGGGGCTACACTGAAGCTTTCTTT

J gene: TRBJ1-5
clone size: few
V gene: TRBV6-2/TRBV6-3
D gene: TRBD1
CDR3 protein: CASSYPSTGNQPQHF
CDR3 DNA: TGTGCCAGCAGTTACCCCTCGACAGGGAATCAGCCCCAGCATTTT

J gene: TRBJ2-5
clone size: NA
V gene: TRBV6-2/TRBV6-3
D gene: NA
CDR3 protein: CASSYSSIQETQYF
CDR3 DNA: TGTGCCAGCAGTTACTCCTCCATCCAAGAGACCCAGTACTTC

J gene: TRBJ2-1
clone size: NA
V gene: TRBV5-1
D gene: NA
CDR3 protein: CASSSDSLSYNEQFF
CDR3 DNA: TGCGCCAGCAGCTCCGACAGCCTCTCCTACAATGAGCAGTTCTTC

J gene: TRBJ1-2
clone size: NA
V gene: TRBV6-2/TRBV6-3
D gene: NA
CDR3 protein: CASSTHGGVGYTF
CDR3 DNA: TGTGCCAGCAGCACCCACGGGGGAGTGGGCTACACCTTC

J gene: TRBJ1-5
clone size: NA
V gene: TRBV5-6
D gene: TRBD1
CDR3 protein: CASSFGTGHNQPQHF
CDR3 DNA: TGTGCCAGCAGCTTTGGGACAGGGCACAATCAGCCCCAGCATTTT

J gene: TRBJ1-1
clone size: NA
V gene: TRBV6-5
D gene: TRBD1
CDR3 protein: CASTLRDRNTEAFF
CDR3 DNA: TGTGCCAGCACGCTCCGGGACAGGAACACTGAAGCTTTCTTT

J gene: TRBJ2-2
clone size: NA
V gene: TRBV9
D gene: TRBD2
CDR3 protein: CASSPRTSGTGELFF
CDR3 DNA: TGTGCCAGCAGCCCACGGACTAGTGGCACCGGGGAGCTGTTTTTT

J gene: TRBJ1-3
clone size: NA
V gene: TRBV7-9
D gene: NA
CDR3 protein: CASSLFSSGNIIYF
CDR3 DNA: TGTGCCAGCAGCTTATTTAGCTCTGGAAACATCATATATTTT

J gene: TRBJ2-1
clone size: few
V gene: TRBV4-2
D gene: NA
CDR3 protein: CASSQELGSYNEQFF
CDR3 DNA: TGTGCCAGCAGCCAAGAGCTGGGTTCCTACAATGAGCAGTTCTTC

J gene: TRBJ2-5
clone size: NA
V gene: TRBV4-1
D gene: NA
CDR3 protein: CASSQDSGTQETQYF
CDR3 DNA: TGCGCCAGCAGCCAAGATAGTGGGACCCAAGAGACCCAGTACTTC

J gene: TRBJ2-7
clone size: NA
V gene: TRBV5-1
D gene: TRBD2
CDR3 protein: CASSLVDTPGLAEGEQYF
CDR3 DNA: TGCGCCAGCAGCTTGGTGGACACACCGGGACTAGCAGAGGGCGAGCAGTACTTC

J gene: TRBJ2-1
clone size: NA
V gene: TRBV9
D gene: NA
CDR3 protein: CASSVGLREPFNEQFF
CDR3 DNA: TGTGCCAGCAGCGTAGGGTTGAGGGAGCCGTTCAATGAGCAGTTCTTC

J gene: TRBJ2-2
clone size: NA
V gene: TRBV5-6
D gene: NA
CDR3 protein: CASSLPGTNTGELFF
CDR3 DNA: TGTGCCAGCAGCTTGCCCGGAACGAACACCGGGGAGCTGTTTTTT

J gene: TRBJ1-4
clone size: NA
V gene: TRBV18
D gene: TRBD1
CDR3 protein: CASSPRTGGNEKLFF
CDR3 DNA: TGTGCCAGCTCACCCCGGACAGGGGGCAATGAAAAACTGTTTTTT

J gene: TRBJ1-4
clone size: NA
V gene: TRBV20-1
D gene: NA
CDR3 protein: CSARDSSNEKLFF
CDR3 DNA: TGCAGTGCTAGAGACAGTAGTAATGAAAAACTGTTTTTT

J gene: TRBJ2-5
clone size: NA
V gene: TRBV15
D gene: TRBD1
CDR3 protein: CATSIRSGQGGETQYF
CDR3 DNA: TGTGCCACCAGTATCAGAAGCGGACAGGGCGGAGAGACCCAGTACTTC

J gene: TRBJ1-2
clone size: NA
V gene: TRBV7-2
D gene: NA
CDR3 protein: CAGEPGHRYGYTF
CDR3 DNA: TGTGCCGGGGAGCCCGGGCACAGGTATGGCTACACCTTC

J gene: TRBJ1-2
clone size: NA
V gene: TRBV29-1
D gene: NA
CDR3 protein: CSVLGERGYTF
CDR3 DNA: TGCAGCGTTCTAGGGGAGCGGGGCTACACCTTC

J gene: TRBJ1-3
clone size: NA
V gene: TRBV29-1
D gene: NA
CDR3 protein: CSVEAEGSGNTIYF
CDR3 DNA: TGCAGCGTTGAAGCGGAAGGGTCTGGAAACACCATATATTTT

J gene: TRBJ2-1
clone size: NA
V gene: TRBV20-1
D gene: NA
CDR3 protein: CSAALEYNEQFF
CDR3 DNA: TGCAGTGCTGCGCTCGAGTACAATGAGCAGTTCTTC

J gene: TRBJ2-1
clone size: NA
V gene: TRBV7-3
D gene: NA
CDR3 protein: CASSLTVSSEQFF
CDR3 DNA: TGTGCCAGCAGCTTAACTGTATCTAGTGAGCAGTTCTTC